This entry is about one TCR beta chain. Its antigen remains unknown. Germline values: CDR1 MGHRA, CDR2 YSYEKL. The CDR3 totals 17 residues. Unmatched junction bases numbered 15, after V lost 4 bases and J lost 4 bases. The data were obtained in a study of cytomegalovirus exposure and HLA in healthy donors. Study-wide results and limits: V segments that were indistinguishable, TRBV6-2 and TRBV6-3 among them, were omitted from analysis.

The PCR had 60 Vbeta and 13 Jbeta primers. Sequencing used immunoSEQ multiplex PCR; TCRdb keeps in-frame clones, though not all of them. The table includes about 150,000 clones, about 80% detected once. Sequences were obtained from PBMCs. The receptor's source is a man aged 25 to 40 in good health and CMV-seropositive. This chain links TRBV4-1 with TRBJ2-5; 7 bases are shared with TRBD2. In DNA, the CDR3 is TGCGCCAGCAGCCTCACTGGGGGGGGGACCACCAGAGAGACCCAGTACTTC. This encodes CASSLTGGGTTRETQYF.